The 20 T cell receptor beta chains given below trace back to one sample, sequenced in a study of cytomegalovirus exposure and HLA in healthy donors. The PCR was carried out with 60 Vbeta primers and 13 Jbeta primers. Only in-frame clones appear in the TCRdb table, and some are missing; sequencing was by immunoSEQ multiplex PCR. The repertoire includes roughly 120,000 clones, over 70% of them detected once, and 8.8% sits in the top ten. The sample consisted of PBMCs. These receptors came from a female donor in good health and CMV-seropositive.

This clone showed up just a few times. This sequence joins TRBV6-5 and TRBJ2-5, with 8 nucleotides matching TRBD1. This CDR3 is built from 12 residues. Unmatched junction bases numbered 2, after V lost 6 bases and J lost 5 bases. CDR1 is MNHEY, CDR2 SVGAGI, per germline. The CDR3 DNA is TGTGCCAGCAGCCGGGACAGGGAGACCCAGTACTTC. Translation gives CASSRDRETQYF.

Only a few counts were recorded for this clone. The V gene is TRBV5-6, the J gene TRBJ1-2, with 7 bases fitting TRBD1. The germline V gene has CDR1 SGHDT and CDR2 YYEEEE. The CDR3 totals 13 residues. V lost 6 bases, J lost 5 bases, and 7 bases stayed unmatched. The CDR3 reads CASTLDRAYGYTF. CDR3 nucleotides: TGTGCCAGCACCTTAGACAGGGCGTATGGCTACACCTTC.

The chain links TRBV18 to TRBJ2-2; TRBD2 is a possible D gene (7 bases). Germline CDR1 KGHSH, CDR2 LQKENI. Trimming stripped 6 bases from V and 1 base from J, with 15 bases between. The CDR3 is 16 amino acids. The CDR3 bases are TGTGCCAGCTCCACGGGGGGCCGACAGAACACCGGGGAGCTGTTTTTT. Translated: CASSTGGRQNTGELFF.

The rearrangement uses TRBV9 and TRBJ1-6; the D gene is possibly TRBD1 (5 bases). Germline CDR1 and CDR2: SGDLS and YYNGEE. This CDR3 spans 17 amino acids. V lost 0 bases to trimming and J lost 10 bases, with 20 bases between them. CDR3: CASSVANSGGDPSPLHF. The CDR3 DNA is TGTGCCAGCAGCGTAGCCAACAGCGGAGGGGATCCCTCACCCCTCCACTTT.

The chain joins TRBV10-1 to TRBJ2-1; TRBD1 agrees at 10 bases. The germline CDR1 and CDR2 sequences are WNHNN and SYGVQD (reference sequence). Trimming removed 8 bases from V and 2 bases from J; junction bases left unmatched: 12. This CDR3 is 17 amino acids long. CDR3: CASSGTGASRAYNEQFF. For the CDR3, the DNA is TGCGCCAGCTCCGGGACAGGGGCGTCTAGGGCCTACAATGAGCAGTTCTTC.

The V and J genes are TRBV6-1 and TRBJ2-1, with 7 bases fitting TRBD1. This CDR3 region has 14 residues. The V segment lost 8 bases and the J segment 9 bases; nucleotides outside the gene matches: 13. Germline lookup yields CDR1 MNHNS and CDR2 SASEGT. CDR3: CASDRGQAHSEQFF. CDR3 coding DNA: TGTGCCAGCGATCGAGGACAGGCCCATAGTGAGCAGTTCTTC.

The rearrangement uses TRBV6-5 and TRBJ1-3, with a possible D match to TRBD1 (5 bases). The CDR3 length is 13 residues. V lost 8 bases, J lost 4 bases, and 12 bases lay in between. CDR1 and CDR2 (germline): MNHEY, SVGAGI. The CDR3 DNA reads TGTGCCAGCTTCGCTGGGGCCGGAAACACCATATATTTT. Translation gives CASFAGAGNTIYF.

The chain couples TRBV5-4 to TRBJ2-7, with D perhaps TRBD1 (6 bases). This CDR3 contains 13 residues. The V and J ends lost 4 bases and 4 bases respectively, with 12 bases between them. The germline V gene has CDR1 SGHNT and CDR2 YYREEE (reference sequence). In DNA form, the CDR3 reads TGTGCCAGCAGCAAACCGGACAGTTACGAGCAGTACTTC. Its protein is CASSKPDSYEQYF.

The V gene is TRBV10-3, the J gene TRBJ1-2; TRBD1 agrees at 8 bases. The germline CDR1 and CDR2 sequences are ENHRY and SYGVKD. After removal of 5 bases from V and 8 bases from J, the junction contained 7 bases not matched to a gene. This CDR3 is 13 amino acids long. The CDR3 DNA sequence: TGTGCCATCAGTTTGGACAGGGTCGGAGGCTACACCTTC. It yields the protein CAISLDRVGGYTF.

The J gene is TRBJ2-7, the V gene TRBV7-3; 7 nucleotides match TRBD1. The germline CDR1 and CDR2 sequences are SGHTA and FQGTGA. The CDR3 covers 15 residues. Trimming cost V 5 bases and J 5 bases; bases outside gene matches: 12. The CDR3 reads CASSGTLTGTHEQYF. The CDR3 nucleotides read TGTGCCAGCAGCGGAACCTTGACAGGGACCCACGAGCAGTACTTC.

A few counts support this clone. The chain links TRBV5-4 to TRBJ2-7; TRBD2 aligns across 11 bases. This CDR3 is 14 amino acids long. V shed 3 bases and J 3 bases; nucleotides not matched to a gene: 2. CDR1 SGHNT and CDR2 YYREEE come from the germline V gene (reference sequence). CDR3 residues: CASSSSGGLYEQYF. The CDR3 DNA follows: TGTGCCAGCAGCTCTAGCGGGGGGCTCTACGAGCAGTACTTC.

The CDR3 region has the DNA TGCGCCAGCAGCCAATTAGGGGGGGTGGGCAATCAGCCCCAGCATTTT. It translates to CASSQLGGVGNQPQHF. The chain couples TRBV4-1 to TRBJ1-5, with a possible D match to TRBD1 (6 bases). The CDR3 extends over 16 amino acids. Germline values: CDR1 MGHRA, CDR2 YSYEKL. The V gene lost 2 bases and the J gene lost 2 bases, with 13 bases spanning the gap.

The CDR3 DNA reads as TGTGCCAGCAGCTTGAGGAGGACGGCGGCTAATGAAAAACTGTTTTTT. Translated, it gives CASSLRRTAANEKLFF. The chain is built from TRBV5-6 and TRBJ1-4; D unresolved. This CDR3 spans 16 amino acids. V lost 1 base to trimming and J lost 3 bases, with 13 bases between them. CDR1 and CDR2 (germline): SGHDT, YYEEEE.

Remarks on this clone: At one end the junction does not follow the germline gene, possibly because of a read error. Additional DNA sequences in this sample encode the identical CDR3. The rearrangement joins TRBV11-2 to TRBJ1-6, with 7 bases fitting TRBD1. This CDR3 contains 17 residues. The germline V gene has CDR1 SGHAT and CDR2 FQNNGV. In DNA, the CDR3 is TGTGCCAGCAGCTCAAACAACAAACAGGGGCGGAATTCCCCCCTCCACTTT. Its protein is CASSSNNKQGRNSPLHF.

The CDR3 here is CASDRTGGFSSYNSPLHF. The CDR3 DNA is TGTGCCAGCGATAGGACAGGGGGCTTTAGCTCCTATAATTCACCCCTCCACTTT. This chain connects TRBV2 to TRBJ1-6; 11 bases are shared with TRBD1. V shed 8 bases, J shed 0 bases, and the junction held 9 bases outside the gene matches. There are 18 residues in the CDR3. Per the germline V gene, CDR1 is SNHLY and CDR2 is FYNNEI. Based on the CDR3 plus reference TRBV2 and TRBJ1-6, the full variable domain is EPEVTQTPSHQVTQMGQEVILRCVPISNHLYFYWYRQILGQKVEFLVSFYNNEISEKSEIFDDQFSVERPDGSNFTLKIRSTKLEDSAMYFCASDRTGGFSSYNSPLHFGNGTRLTVT.

The chain joins TRBV6-1 to TRBJ1-2; 9 bases align to TRBD1. The trim removed 7 bases at V and 8 bases at J, leaving 11 bases unmatched. Germline V gene sequence: CDR1 MNHNS, CDR2 SASEGT. There are 14 residues in the CDR3. Written as DNA, the CDR3 is TGTGCCAGCAAGGGGTTGGGACAGGGCTACGGCTACACCTTC. Its translation is CASKGLGQGYGYTF.

This clone was recorded only once. The chain carries TRBV19 and TRBJ1-2; TRBD1 is a possible D gene (6 bases). The germline CDR1 and CDR2 sequences are LNHDA and SQIVND (reference sequence). Trimming shortened V by 3 bases and J by 4 bases, and 12 bases separated the two germline ends. CDR3 length equals 14 residues. CDR3 protein: CASSIDRQAYGYTF. In nucleotides, the CDR3 is TGTGCCAGTAGTATCGACAGGCAGGCCTATGGCTACACCTTC.

This clone was observed once. V and J are TRBV2 and TRBJ2-3, with 9 bases identical to TRBD2. V lost 3 bases, J lost 2 bases, and 9 bases stayed unmatched. Germline-derived CDR1 and CDR2 are SNHLY and FYNNEI. This CDR3 spans 17 amino acids. The DNA for the CDR3 is TGTGCCAGCAGTGACCCAGGAGCGGGAGGAACCACAGATACGCAGTATTTT. Protein sequence: CASSDPGAGGTTDTQYF.

The chain employs TRBV27 and TRBJ1-5; D is uncertain. CDR1 is MNHEY and CDR2 is SMNVEV in the germline V gene (reference sequence). This CDR3 is built from 17 residues. With 3 bases removed from V and 3 bases from J, the gap between germline ends came to 18 bases. Written as DNA, the CDR3 is TGTGCCAGCAGTTTCGCTTGGGGAGGGCGAGCCAATCAGCCCCAGCATTTT. It is translated as CASSFAWGGRANQPQHF.

The rearrangement links TRBV21-1 to TRBJ1-5. TRBV21-1 constitutes a pseudogene. The CDR3 loop spans 16 amino acids. This CDR3 is CASSTQGGGKGQPQHF. The CDR3, as DNA: TGTGCCAGCAGCACTCAGGGTGGAGGGAAAGGGCAGCCCCAGCATTTT.